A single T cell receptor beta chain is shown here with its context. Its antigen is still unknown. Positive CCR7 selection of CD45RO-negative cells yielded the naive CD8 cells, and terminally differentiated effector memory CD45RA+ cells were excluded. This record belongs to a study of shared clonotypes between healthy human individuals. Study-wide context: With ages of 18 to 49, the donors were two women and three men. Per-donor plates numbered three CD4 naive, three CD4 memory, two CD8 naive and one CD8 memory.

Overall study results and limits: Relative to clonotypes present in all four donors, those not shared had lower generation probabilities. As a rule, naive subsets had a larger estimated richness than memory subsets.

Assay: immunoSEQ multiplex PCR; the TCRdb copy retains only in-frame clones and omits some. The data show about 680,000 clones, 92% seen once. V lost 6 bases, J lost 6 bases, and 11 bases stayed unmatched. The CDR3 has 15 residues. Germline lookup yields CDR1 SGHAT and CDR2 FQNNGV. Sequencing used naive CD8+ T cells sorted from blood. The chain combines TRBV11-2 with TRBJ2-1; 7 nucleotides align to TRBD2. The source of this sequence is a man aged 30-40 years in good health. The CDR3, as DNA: TGTGCCAGCAGTCCCCGGACTAGTGTGCGCAATGAGCAGTTCTTC. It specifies CASSPRTSVRNEQFF.